This T cell receptor beta chain was obtained from a study of T-cell reconstitution after alpha-beta-depleted transplantation in children. Unique molecular identifiers were used to barcode this TCRbeta library. TCRdb re-called the PCR reads through MiXCR, storing one row per CDR3 protein. Here the sample spans some 200,000 distinct CDR3 sequences, about 8.8% being singletons. There are 14 residues in the CDR3. The germline gives CDR1 MNHNS, CDR2 SASEGT. The ends were cut back, 8 bases at V and 11 bases at J, with 22 bases in the middle. This clonotype has at least ten counts. The TCR sequence derives from a human donor who donated a stem cell graft to a child with SCID. The rearrangement uses TRBV6-1 and TRBJ1-5; D not certain. The sample was PBMCs from the stem cell graft donor, taken from the stem cell graft. The chain's CDR3 is CASSIDPLRRTQHF. CDR3 nucleotide sequence: TGTGCCAGCTCGATAGACCCCCTTAGGCGGACCCAGCATTTT.